The present T cell receptor beta chain was sequenced within a study of T cell responses to AZD1222 COVID-19 vaccine. Points from the study as a whole: Dominant CD4 TCR responses targeted spike regions 160-218 and 743-854. As reported, nearly half of all spike-specific TCRs target variant regions that are unmutated. In a largely white British group with more females than males, clonal diversity was possibly underestimated. Following two doses of AZD1222, Spike-specific TCR breadth and depth rose.

With respect to this clone: Its cognate antigen is unknown.

TCRdb keeps only in-frame clones here, not all; method: immunoSEQ multiplex PCR. Of around 140,000 clones listed, about 91% are singletons. This TCR derives from an adult who received the AZD1222 COVID-19 vaccine. Sequences were derived from peripheral blood, sampled 28 days after the second AZD1222 dose.

Here the CDR3 reads CASSLFEYTEAFF. In nucleotides, the CDR3 is TGTGCCAGCAGCTTATTTGAATACACTGAAGCTTTCTTT. V and J are TRBV5-6 and TRBJ1-1, with D unresolved. CDR1 is SGHDT, CDR2 YYEEEE, per germline. CDR3 length: 13 residues. V was shortened by 2 bases and J by 3 bases, with 8 bases between the two germline ends.